Below, 23 T cell receptor beta chains from the same sample are listed, as sequenced in a study of blood T cell repertoires in COVID-19 (dated by TCRdb to the early 2020s). Receptor libraries were prepared by the immunoSEQ multiplex PCR assay. TCRdb holds this immuneACCESS table with in-frame rearrangements only. Some clones are missing; in checked studies, unresolved V genes explain under half, and the rest has no known cause. A total of about 160,000 clones appear in this sample, under 80% of them only once. The ten largest clones take up roughly 2.8% of the sample. The sequenced sample was peripheral blood. Receptor source: a man between 65 and 85 years old with acute or convalescent COVID-19.

The chain links TRBV12-3 or TRBV12-4 to TRBJ2-2; possibly TRBD2 for D (5 bases). The CDR3 length is 13 residues. V dropped 5 bases and J dropped 6 bases, with 10 bases sitting between them. The CDR3 protein is CASSTPGAGELFF. The CDR3 bases are TGTGCCAGCAGTACCCCCGGGGCCGGGGAGCTGTTTTTT.

This chain joins TRBV29-1 and TRBJ1-2, with D perhaps matching TRBD1 (5 bases). CDR1 is SQVTM and CDR2 is ANQGSEA in the germline V gene. The CDR3 totals 13 residues. The V gene lost 4 bases and the J gene lost 4 bases, with 13 bases spanning the gap. The CDR3 coding sequence is TGCAGCGTTGCGGCAGGGATTCCCTATGGCTACACCTTC. Amino acids: CSVAAGIPYGYTF. The complete variable domain, with remaining parts taken from reference TRBV29-1 and TRBJ1-2, reads SAVISQKPSRDICQRGTSLTIQCQVDSQVTMMFWYRQQPGQSLTLIATANQGSEATYESGFVIDKFPISRPNLTFSTLTVSNMSPEDSSIYLCSVAAGIPYGYTFGSGTRLTVV.

The V call is TRBV11-2, the J call TRBJ2-7; a possible D gene is TRBD1 (6 bases). The CDR3 extends over 15 amino acids. CDR1 is SGHAT, CDR2 FQNNGV, per germline. The ends were cut back, 5 bases at V and 0 bases at J, with 14 bases in the middle. CDR3 protein: CASSPRQENSYEQYF. The CDR3 coding sequence is TGTGCCAGCAGCCCCCGACAGGAAAACTCCTACGAGCAGTACTTC.

The chain uses TRBV2 and TRBJ2-7, with D possibly TRBD1 on 6 matching bases. CDR3 length equals 13 residues. The germline CDR1 and CDR2 sequences are SNHLY and FYNNEI. The V end was cut by 6 bases, the J end by 2 bases, with 11 bases between. The CDR3 DNA follows: TGTGCCAGCAGAGGGGACACAACCTACGAGCAGTACTTC. Its protein product is CASRGDTTYEQYF.

The V and J genes are TRBV2 and TRBJ1-5; 8 bases are a match to TRBD1. The CDR3 loop spans 15 amino acids. Germline values: CDR1 SNHLY, CDR2 FYNNEI. V trimming: 6 bases; J trimming: 1 base; junction bases outside the gene matches: 5. The CDR3 DNA is TGTGCCAGCAGAGGACAGGGCGGGAGCAATCAGCCCCAGCATTTT. Translating it yields CASRGQGGSNQPQHF.

This clone appeared a few times. In nucleotides, the CDR3 is TGTGCCAGCTCACCACGGCCCAGGGATCAGCCCCAGCATTTT. Translation gives CASSPRPRDQPQHF. V usage is TRBV18 and J usage is TRBJ1-5; the D gene is possibly TRBD1 (5 bases). Trimming removed 1 base at V and 5 bases at J, with 9 bases between. The CDR3 has 14 residues. Germline V gives CDR1 KGHSH, CDR2 LQKENI.

The chain has TRBV19 and TRBJ2-3, with D unclear. The CDR3 is 13 residues long. Germline-derived CDR1 and CDR2 are LNHDA and SQIVND (reference sequence). V lost 4 bases to trimming and J lost 4 bases, with 9 bases between them. The CDR3 reads CASSNVASDTQYF. DNA for the CDR3: TGTGCCAGTAGTAATGTAGCATCAGATACGCAGTATTTT.

CDR3 sequence: CATSDPGTGAYNEQFF. CDR3 nucleotide sequence: TGTGCCACCAGTGATCCCGGGACAGGGGCATACAATGAGCAGTTCTTC. The gene calls are TRBV24-1 and TRBJ2-1, with 10 bases lining up with TRBD1. The CDR3 is 16 residues long. The V segment lost 3 bases and the J segment 4 bases; nucleotides outside the gene matches: 5. From germline, CDR1 is KGHDR and CDR2 SFDVKD.

The chain carries TRBV7-9 and TRBJ2-1; D remains ambiguous. Germline CDR1 reads SEHNR; CDR2 reads FQNEAQ (reference sequence). The CDR3 totals 11 residues. V was pared by 3 bases and J by 13 bases, with 10 bases between. CDR3 in amino acids: CASSFSPLQFF. CDR3 nucleotides: TGTGCCAGCAGCTTTTCTCCCTTACAGTTCTTC.

The chain couples TRBV12-5 to TRBJ1-5; D remains unclear. Trimming took 6 bases from V and 6 from J, leaving 9 bases between them. CDR1 LGHNT and CDR2 FRNRAP come from the germline V gene. The CDR3 totals 12 residues. The chain's CDR3 is CASGDGSQPQHF. CDR3 in DNA: TGTGCTAGTGGGGACGGGAGTCAGCCCCAGCATTTT.

The gene calls are TRBV3-1 (or the pseudogene TRBV3-2) and TRBJ1-5; 8 bases fit TRBD1. Germline V gene lookup returns CDR1 LGHDT and CDR2 YNNKEL (reference sequence). The CDR3 consists of 13 residues. The V and J ends lost 5 bases and 7 bases, in that order; junction bases with no gene match: 4. As DNA, the CDR3 is TGTGCCAGCAGCTGGACAGGGAAACAGCCCCAGCATTTT. It is translated as CASSWTGKQPQHF.

The chain is built from TRBV5-6 and TRBJ2-7, with 7 positions matching TRBD1. V lost 3 bases, J lost 1 base, and 4 bases stayed unmatched. The germline CDR1 and CDR2 sequences are SGHDT and YYEEEE. CDR3 length equals 14 residues. For the CDR3, the DNA is TGTGCCAGCAGCTCCCCGACAGGGTCCTACGAGCAGTACTTC. This encodes CASSSPTGSYEQYF.

CDR3 amino acids: CASSQEFGRGGGETQYF. The CDR3, as DNA: TGTGCCAGCAGCCAAGAATTCGGCAGGGGCGGGGGAGAGACCCAGTACTTC. The chain employs TRBV3-1 (or the pseudogene TRBV3-2) and TRBJ2-5; D is possibly TRBD2 (7 bases). Trimming stripped 0 bases from V and 4 bases from J, with 18 bases between. The CDR3 is 17 amino acids. In germline, CDR1 is LGHDT, CDR2 YNNKEL (reference sequence).

The chain joins TRBV2 to TRBJ2-7, with 7 bases lining up with TRBD1. Germline assignment: CDR1 SNHLY and CDR2 FYNNEI. This CDR3 has 14 amino acids. The ends lost 3 bases at V and 3 bases at J; junction bases unmatched: 5. The CDR3 here is CASSERQGSYEQYF. DNA for the CDR3: TGTGCCAGCAGTGAGCGACAGGGCAGCTACGAGCAGTACTTC.

The sample holds a few counts of this clone. V is TRBV5-1 and J is TRBJ1-6; 9 bases are shared with TRBD1. V dropped 4 bases and J dropped 10; count of bases not matched to a gene: 9. The CDR3 contains 15 residues. CDR1 and CDR2 from the germline V gene are SGHRS and YFSETQ. The CDR3 here is CASSKWDRVESPLHF. DNA of the CDR3: TGCGCCAGCAGCAAATGGGACAGGGTTGAATCACCCCTCCACTTT.

The chain links TRBV12-3 or TRBV12-4 to TRBJ2-3, with D unclear. Trimming left V 3 bases short and J 4 bases short, with 8 bases between. This CDR3 has 13 amino acids. The CDR3 protein is CASSFLGADTQYF. For the CDR3, the DNA is TGTGCCAGCAGTTTCCTAGGCGCAGATACGCAGTATTTT.

In its sample, this clone was seen a few times. The chain uses TRBV4-1 and TRBJ1-2; 8 positions match TRBD1. Germline V gene lookup returns CDR1 MGHRA and CDR2 YSYEKL. The junction had 4 bases not matched to a gene; V was cut back by 7 bases and J by 0 bases. The CDR3 is made up of 14 amino acids. The DNA for the CDR3 is TGCGCCAGCACCCGGACAGGGTCTAACTATGGCTACACCTTC. This translates into CASTRTGSNYGYTF.

This chain uses TRBV6-5 with TRBJ2-7; TRBD1 matches 9 bases. The CDR3 is made up of 12 amino acids. V shed 7 bases, J shed 5 bases, and the junction held 3 bases outside the gene matches. CDR1 MNHEY and CDR2 SVGAGI come from the germline V gene. This chain's CDR3 is CASTRTGDEQYF. The DNA for the CDR3 is TGTGCCAGCACCCGGACAGGGGACGAGCAGTACTTC.

Here the CDR3 DNA reads TGTGCCAGCAGTTACGGGACAGGTCTGAACACTGAAGCTTTCTTT. Protein product: CASSYGTGLNTEAFF. The chain joins TRBV6-5 to TRBJ1-1, with 8 nucleotides matching TRBD1. CDR1 MNHEY and CDR2 SVGAGI come from the germline V gene. Unmatched junction bases numbered 2, after V lost 2 bases and J lost 0 bases. The CDR3 length is 15 residues.

V gene TRBV14 combines with J gene TRBJ1-4, with a tentative D call TRBD1 (5 bases). There are 15 residues in the CDR3. The germline V gene has CDR1 SGHDN and CDR2 FVKESK. Trimming took 0 bases from V and 7 from J, leaving 12 bases between them. CDR3 coding DNA: TGTGCCAGCAGCCAAGACCAGGGAGCGGGTGAAAAACTGTTTTTT. Its translation: CASSQDQGAGEKLFF.

This chain links TRBV28 with TRBJ1-1; no firm D call. The V gene lost 6 bases and the J gene lost 1 base, with 9 bases spanning the gap. The length of the CDR3 is 13 residues. Per the germline V gene, CDR1 is MDHEN and CDR2 is SYDVKM. CDR3 protein: CASRTPGNTEAFF. The CDR3 DNA reads as TGTGCCAGCAGAACACCGGGGAACACTGAAGCTTTCTTT.

V usage is TRBV24-1 and J usage is TRBJ2-5; 8 nucleotides align to TRBD2. With V trimmed by 4 bases and J by 3 bases, 3 bases remained unmatched. CDR3 length: 14 amino acids. Germline V gives CDR1 KGHDR, CDR2 SFDVKD. The CDR3 DNA sequence: TGTGCCACCAGTGACCCGGGACTAGAAGAGACCCAGTACTTC. This gives the protein CATSDPGLEETQYF.

Regarding this clone: One end of the junction is discordant with germline, which a read error may explain. The CDR3 spells CASSPTPEGEQYF. The DNA of the CDR3 is TGTGCTAGCAGCCCCACCCCGGAGGGCGAGCAGTACTTC. This chain uses TRBV7-7 with TRBJ2-7; D is possibly TRBD2 (6 bases). This CDR3 contains 13 residues. Germline V gene sequence: CDR1 SSHAT, CDR2 FNYEAQ (reference sequence).